This T cell receptor beta chain emerged from a study of siplizumab effects on memory and regulatory T cells. The study, taken as a whole, reports: Alloreactive CD4+ clones that could be mapped were on average 68.8% Treg-derived with siplizumab, against roughly 25% in controls. Contribution to the alloresponse seemed major for naive T cells, which also seemed more diverse than memory cells. Alloreactive sequences tracing back to unstimulated CD4+ memory cells fell significantly with siplizumab.

Libraries were prepared by immunoSEQ multiplex PCR; TCRdb keeps only in-frame clonotypes and omits some of them. The sample contains approximately 120,000 clones, around 90% of which appear only once. This CDR3 has 17 amino acids. V was pared by 0 bases and J by 3 bases, with 16 bases between. Germline CDR1 SGHRS, CDR2 YFSETQ. To note about this clone: The antigen remains unidentified.

What was sequenced was Tregs sorted from blood. The chain has TRBV5-1 and TRBJ2-4, with D possibly TRBD1 on 6 matching bases. The TCR comes from a human donor in good health. This CDR3 reads CASSLEATGNDKNIQYF. CDR3 in DNA: TGCGCCAGCAGCTTGGAAGCCACAGGGAACGACAAAAACATTCAGTACTTC. The full variable domain, its missing parts supplied by reference TRBV5-1 and TRBJ2-4, is KAGVTQTPRYLIKTRGQQVTLSCSPISGHRSVSWYQQTPGQGLQFLFEYFSETQRNKGNFPGRFSGRQFSNSRSEMNVSTLELGDSALYLCASSLEATGNDKNIQYFGAGTRLSVL.